This record covers a single TCR beta chain. Expressed TCRB transcripts were sequenced, since all the RNA that had been isolated was reverse transcribed. This table comes from immunoSEQ multiplex PCR, and its TCRdb copy is limited to in-frame clones, with some not included. The sample includes hundreds of thousands of clones, around 68% of them seen just once. The CDR3 totals 15 residues. The germline gives CDR1 GTSNPN, CDR2 SVGIG (reference sequence). V lost 2 bases to trimming and J lost 0 bases, with 10 bases between them. The data belong to a study of beta chain features in type 1 diabetes. The chain employs TRBV30 and TRBJ2-2; D gene ambiguous. This TCR was recovered from a man aged 25-45 years in good health. Sequenced sample: naive CD4+ T cells from blood. CDR3 nucleotide sequence: TGTGCCTGGAGTAATGCCCGGGCGAACACCGGGGAGCTGTTTTTT. This encodes CAWSNARANTGELFF. The entire variable domain, with the rest obtained from reference TRBV30 and TRBJ2-2, is as follows: SQTIHQWPATLVQPVGSPLSLECTVEGTSNPNLYWYRQAAGRGLQLLFYSVGIGQISSEVPQNLSASRPQDRQFILSSKKLLLSDSGFYLCAWSNARANTGELFFGEGSRLTVL.